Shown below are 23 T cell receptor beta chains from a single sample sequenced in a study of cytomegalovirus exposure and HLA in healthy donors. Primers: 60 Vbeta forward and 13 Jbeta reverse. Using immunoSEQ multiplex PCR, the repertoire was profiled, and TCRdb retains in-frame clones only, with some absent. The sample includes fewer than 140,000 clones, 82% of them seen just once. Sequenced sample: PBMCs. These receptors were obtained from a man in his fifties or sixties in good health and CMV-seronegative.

CDR3 loop: CASSLQGGGPYEQFF. CDR3 sequence (DNA): TGTGCCAGCAGCCTCCAAGGGGGGGGGCCCTATGAGCAGTTCTTC. The V gene is TRBV7-2, the J gene TRBJ2-1, with D possibly being TRBD2 (7 bases). This CDR3 is built from 15 residues. V lost 5 bases and J lost 8, with 19 bases in between. Germline lookup yields CDR1 SGHTA and CDR2 FQGNSA.

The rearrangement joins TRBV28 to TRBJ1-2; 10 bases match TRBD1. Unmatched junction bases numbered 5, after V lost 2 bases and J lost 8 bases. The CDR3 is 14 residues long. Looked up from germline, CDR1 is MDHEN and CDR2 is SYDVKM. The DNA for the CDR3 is TGTGCCAGCAGTTTACGACAGGGGGCATGGGGCTACACCTTC. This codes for CASSLRQGAWGYTF.

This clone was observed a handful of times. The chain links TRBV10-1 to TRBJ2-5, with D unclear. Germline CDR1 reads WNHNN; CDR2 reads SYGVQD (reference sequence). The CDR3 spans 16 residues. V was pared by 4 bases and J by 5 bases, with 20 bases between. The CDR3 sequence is CASSATTDPAWETQYF. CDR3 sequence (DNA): TGCGCCAGCAGTGCAACTACCGACCCCGCGTGGGAGACCCAGTACTTC.

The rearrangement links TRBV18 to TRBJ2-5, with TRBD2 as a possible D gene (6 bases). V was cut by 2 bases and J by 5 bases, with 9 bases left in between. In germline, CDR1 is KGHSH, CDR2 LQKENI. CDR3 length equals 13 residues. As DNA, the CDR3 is TGTGCCAGCTCACCAGGGACTTTCGAGACCCAGTACTTC. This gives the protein CASSPGTFETQYF.

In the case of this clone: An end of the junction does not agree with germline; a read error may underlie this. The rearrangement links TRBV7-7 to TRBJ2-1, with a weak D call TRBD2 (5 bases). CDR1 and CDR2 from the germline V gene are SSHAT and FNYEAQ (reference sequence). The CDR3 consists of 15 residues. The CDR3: CASSLGRGNNNEQFF. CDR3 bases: TGTGCTAGCAGCTTAGGTAGAGGGAACAACAATGAGCAGTTCTTC.

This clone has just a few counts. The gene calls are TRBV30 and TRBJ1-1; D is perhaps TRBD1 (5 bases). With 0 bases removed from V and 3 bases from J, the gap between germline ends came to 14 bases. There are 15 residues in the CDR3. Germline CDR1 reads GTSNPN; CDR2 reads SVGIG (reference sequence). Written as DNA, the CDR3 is TGTGCCTGGAGTGTACTATCGACGGGGGACACTGAAGCTTTCTTT. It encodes CAWSVLSTGDTEAFF.

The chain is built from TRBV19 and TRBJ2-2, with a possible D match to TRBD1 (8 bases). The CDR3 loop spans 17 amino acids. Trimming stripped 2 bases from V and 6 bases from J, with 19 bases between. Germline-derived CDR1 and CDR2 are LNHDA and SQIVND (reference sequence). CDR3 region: CASSIPSDREGAGELFF. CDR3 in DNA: TGTGCCAGTAGTATACCCTCGGACAGGGAGGGGGCCGGGGAGCTGTTTTTT.

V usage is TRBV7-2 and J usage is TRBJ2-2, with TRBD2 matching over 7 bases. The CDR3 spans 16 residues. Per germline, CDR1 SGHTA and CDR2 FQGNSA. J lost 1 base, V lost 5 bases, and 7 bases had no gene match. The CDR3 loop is CASSLWASGNTGELFF. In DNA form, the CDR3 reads TGTGCCAGCAGCCTATGGGCTAGCGGGAACACCGGGGAGCTGTTTTTT.

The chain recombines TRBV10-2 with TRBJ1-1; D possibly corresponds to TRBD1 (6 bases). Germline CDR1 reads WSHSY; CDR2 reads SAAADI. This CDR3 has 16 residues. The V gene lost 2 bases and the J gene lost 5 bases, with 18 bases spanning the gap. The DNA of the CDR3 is TGCGCCAGCAGTGAGCCCCCACCCAGGGGAATAACTGAAGCTTTCTTT. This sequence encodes CASSEPPPRGITEAFF.

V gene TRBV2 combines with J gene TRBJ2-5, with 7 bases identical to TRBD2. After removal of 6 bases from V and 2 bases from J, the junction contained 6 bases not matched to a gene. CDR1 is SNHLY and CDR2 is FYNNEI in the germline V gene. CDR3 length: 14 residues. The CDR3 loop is CASRPLAAQETQYF. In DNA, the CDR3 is TGTGCCAGCAGACCGCTAGCGGCTCAAGAGACCCAGTACTTC.

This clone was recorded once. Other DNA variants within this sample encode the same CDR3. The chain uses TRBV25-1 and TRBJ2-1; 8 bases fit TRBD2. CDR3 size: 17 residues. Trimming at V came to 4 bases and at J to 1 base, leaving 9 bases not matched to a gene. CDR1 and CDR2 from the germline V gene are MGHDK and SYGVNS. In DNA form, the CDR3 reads TGTGCCAGCAGTGGGATAGCGGGGCGTGGATCCTACAATGAGCAGTTCTTC. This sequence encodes CASSGIAGRGSYNEQFF. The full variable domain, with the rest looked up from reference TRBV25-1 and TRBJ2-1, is EADIYQTPRYLVIGTGKKITLECSQTMGHDKMYWYQQDPGMELHLIHYSYGVNSTEKGDLSSESTVSRIRTEHFPLTLESARPSHTSQYLCASSGIAGRGSYNEQFFGPGTRLTVL.

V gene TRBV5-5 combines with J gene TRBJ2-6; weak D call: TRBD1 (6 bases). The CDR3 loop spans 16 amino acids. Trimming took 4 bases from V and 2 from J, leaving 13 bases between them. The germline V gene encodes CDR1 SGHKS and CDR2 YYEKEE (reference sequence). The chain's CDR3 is CASSTSGVPGANVLTF. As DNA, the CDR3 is TGTGCCAGCAGCACCTCAGGGGTCCCTGGGGCCAACGTCCTGACTTTC. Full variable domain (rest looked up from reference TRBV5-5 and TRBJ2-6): DAGVTQSPTHLIKTRGQQVTLRCSPISGHKSVSWYQQVLGQGPQFIFQYYEKEERGRGNFPDRFSARQFPNYSSELNVNALLLGDSALYLCASSTSGVPGANVLTFGAGSRLTVL.

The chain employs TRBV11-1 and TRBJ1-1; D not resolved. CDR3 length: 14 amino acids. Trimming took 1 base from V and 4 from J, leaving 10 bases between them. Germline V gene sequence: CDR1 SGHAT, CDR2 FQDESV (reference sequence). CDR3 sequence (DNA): TGTGCCAGCAGCTTAGTCCGGGGTCGCACTGAAGCTTTCTTT. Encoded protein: CASSLVRGRTEAFF.

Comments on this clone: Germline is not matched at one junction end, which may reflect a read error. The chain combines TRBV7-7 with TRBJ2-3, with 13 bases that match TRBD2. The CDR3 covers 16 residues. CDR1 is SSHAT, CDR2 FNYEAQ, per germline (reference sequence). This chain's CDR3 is CASSFGLAGASDTQYF. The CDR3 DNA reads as TGTGCTAGCAGCTTTGGACTAGCGGGGGCCTCAGATACGCAGTATTTT.

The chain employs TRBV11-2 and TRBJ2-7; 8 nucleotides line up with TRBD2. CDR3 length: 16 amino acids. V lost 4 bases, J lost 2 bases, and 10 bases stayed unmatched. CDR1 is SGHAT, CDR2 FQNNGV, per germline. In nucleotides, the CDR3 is TGTGCCAGCAGCTCCTCGGATAGCGGGATCACCTACGAGCAGTACTTC. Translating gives CASSSSDSGITYEQYF.

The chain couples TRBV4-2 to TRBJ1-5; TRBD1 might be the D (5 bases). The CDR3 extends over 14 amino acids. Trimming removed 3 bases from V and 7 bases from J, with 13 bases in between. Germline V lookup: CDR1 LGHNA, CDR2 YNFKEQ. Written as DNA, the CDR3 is TGTGCCAGCAGCCAGAACGTGGGGGGACAGCCCCAGCATTTT. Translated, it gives CASSQNVGGQPQHF.

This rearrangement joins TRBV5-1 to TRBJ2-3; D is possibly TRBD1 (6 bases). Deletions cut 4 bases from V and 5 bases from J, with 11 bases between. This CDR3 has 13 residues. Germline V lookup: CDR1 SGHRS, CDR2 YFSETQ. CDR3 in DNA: TGCGCCAGCAGCGTGACAGGTGGAGATACGCAGTATTTT. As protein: CASSVTGGDTQYF.

The CDR3 region is CASRGQGGSGELFF. CDR3 bases: TGCGCCAGCCGCGGACAGGGGGGATCCGGGGAGCTGTTTTTT. The chain has TRBV10-1 and TRBJ2-2, with TRBD1 identical over 10 bases. Trimming cost V 8 bases and J 6 bases; bases outside gene matches: 6. Germline loops: CDR1 WNHNN, CDR2 SYGVQD (reference sequence). The CDR3 sequence is 14 residues long.

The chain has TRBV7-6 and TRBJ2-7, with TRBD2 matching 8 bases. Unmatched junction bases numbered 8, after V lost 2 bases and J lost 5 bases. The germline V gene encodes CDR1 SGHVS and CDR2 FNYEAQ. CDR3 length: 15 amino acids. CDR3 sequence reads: CASSLSGGSGNEQYF. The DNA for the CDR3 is TGTGCCAGCAGCTTATCGGGAGGTAGCGGGAACGAGCAGTACTTC.

The CDR3 sequence: CSAEVQFLKATDTQYF. CDR3 DNA sequence: TGCAGCGCTGAGGTTCAGTTTCTCAAAGCGACAGATACGCAGTATTTT. The chain recombines TRBV29-1 with TRBJ2-3; no definite D call. Germline V CDR1 and CDR2: SQVTM, ANQGSEA. The germline V and J ends were trimmed by 7 bases and 3 bases, with 23 bases remaining between them. The CDR3 runs 16 residues.

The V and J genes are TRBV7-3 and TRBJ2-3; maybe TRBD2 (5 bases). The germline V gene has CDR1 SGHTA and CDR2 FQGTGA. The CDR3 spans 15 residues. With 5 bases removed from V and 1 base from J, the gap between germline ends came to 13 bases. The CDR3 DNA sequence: TGTGCCAGCAGCCCTTTATACGGGGGCACAGATACGCAGTATTTT. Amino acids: CASSPLYGGTDTQYF.

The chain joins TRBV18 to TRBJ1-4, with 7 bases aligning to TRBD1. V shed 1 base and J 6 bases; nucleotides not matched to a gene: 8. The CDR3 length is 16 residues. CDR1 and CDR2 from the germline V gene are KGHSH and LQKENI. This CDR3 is CASSPQKGGGYEKLFF. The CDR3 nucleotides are TGTGCCAGCTCACCACAAAAAGGGGGCGGGTATGAAAAACTGTTTTTT.

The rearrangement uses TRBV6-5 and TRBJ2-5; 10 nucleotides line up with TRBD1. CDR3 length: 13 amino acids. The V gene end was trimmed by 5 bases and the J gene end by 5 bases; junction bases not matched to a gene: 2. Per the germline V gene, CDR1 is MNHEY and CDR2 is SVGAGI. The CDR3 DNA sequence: TGTGCCAGCAGTGGGACAGGGGTCGAGACCCAGTACTTC. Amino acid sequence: CASSGTGVETQYF.